This T cell receptor beta chain appears in the sequencing data of a study of preoperative IRX-2 immunotherapy in early breast cancer. Treatment noted: preoperative locoregional IRX-2 cytokine immunotherapy. This phase Ib study tested locoregional IRX-2 cytokine immunotherapy given before surgery. The CDR3 consists of 15 residues. In germline, CDR1 is SGHRS, CDR2 YFSETQ. Trimming cost V 7 bases and J 3 bases; bases outside gene matches: 9. The method was immunoSEQ multiplex PCR; TCRdb's version includes in-frame clones alone and lacks a portion of them. The data contain 20,000 to 30,000 clones, about four fifths of them seen just once; the ten biggest clones take up 2% to 2.5%.

The source was lymph node tissue, collected before IRX-2 immunotherapy. The chain employs TRBV5-1 and TRBJ2-3; 9 nucleotides align to TRBD1. The source is a human donor with breast cancer. CDR3 residues: CASGIGDRVTDTQYF. For the CDR3, the DNA is TGCGCCAGCGGCATTGGGGACAGGGTTACAGATACGCAGTATTTT.